Only a few counts were recorded for the clone carrying this TCR beta chain. Its target is unknown. From the germline J gene comes the end of the CDR3, since the read stops 3 residues before it. This entry belongs to a study of T cell clonality in common variable immunodeficiency. Study-level results: Fewer deletions and N-nucleotide insertions were reportedly seen in common variable immunodeficiency TCR beta sequences.

Germline assignment: CDR1 LNHDA and CDR2 SQIVND (reference sequence). The V and J ends lost 3 bases and 10 bases, in that order; junction bases with no gene match: 8. The CDR3 is 15 residues long. Data came from immunoSEQ multiplex PCR; TCRdb stores just in-frame clones and leaves some out. The sample contains about 42,000 clones, none occurring once; roughly 5.5% lies in the top ten. The J gene is TRBJ1-4, the V gene TRBV19; 10 positions match TRBD1. The sequence was obtained from a human donor with common variable immunodeficiency. Sequencing used peripheral blood mononuclear cells. CDR3 region: CASSIPGTGVGKLFF. CDR3 DNA, as far as it was read: TGTGCCAGTAGTATTCCTGGGACAGGGGTGGGAAAA.